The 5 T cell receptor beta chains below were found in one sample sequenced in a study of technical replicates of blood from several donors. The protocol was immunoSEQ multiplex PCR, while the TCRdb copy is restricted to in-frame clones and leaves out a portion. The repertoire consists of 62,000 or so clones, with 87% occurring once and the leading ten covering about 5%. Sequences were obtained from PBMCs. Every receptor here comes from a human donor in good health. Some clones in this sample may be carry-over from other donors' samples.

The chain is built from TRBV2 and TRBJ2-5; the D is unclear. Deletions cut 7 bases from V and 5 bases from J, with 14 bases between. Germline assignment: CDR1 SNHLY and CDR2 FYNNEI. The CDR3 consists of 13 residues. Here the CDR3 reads CASIGIWAETQYF. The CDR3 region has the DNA TGTGCCAGCATAGGAATTTGGGCGGAGACCCAGTACTTC.

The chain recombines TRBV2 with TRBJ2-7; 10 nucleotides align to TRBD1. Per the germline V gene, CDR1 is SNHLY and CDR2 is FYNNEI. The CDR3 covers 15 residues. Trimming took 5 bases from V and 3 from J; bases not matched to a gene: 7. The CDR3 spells CASSWDRGPHYEQYF. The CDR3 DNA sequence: TGTGCCAGCAGTTGGGACAGGGGACCCCACTACGAGCAGTACTTC.

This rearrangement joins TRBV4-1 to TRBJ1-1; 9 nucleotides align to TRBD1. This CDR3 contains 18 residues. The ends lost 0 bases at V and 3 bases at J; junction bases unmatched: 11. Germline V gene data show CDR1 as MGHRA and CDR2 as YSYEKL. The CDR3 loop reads CASSQDRGQGGWDTEAFF. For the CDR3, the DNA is TGCGCCAGCAGCCAAGATAGGGGACAGGGAGGATGGGACACTGAAGCTTTCTTT.

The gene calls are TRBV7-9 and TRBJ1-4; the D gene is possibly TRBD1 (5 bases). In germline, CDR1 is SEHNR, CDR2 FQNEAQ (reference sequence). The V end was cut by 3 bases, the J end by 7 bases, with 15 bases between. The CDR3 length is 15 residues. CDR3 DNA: TGTGCCAGCAGCTTCTCCGGTGGGGCGGTTGAAAAACTGTTTTTT. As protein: CASSFSGGAVEKLFF.

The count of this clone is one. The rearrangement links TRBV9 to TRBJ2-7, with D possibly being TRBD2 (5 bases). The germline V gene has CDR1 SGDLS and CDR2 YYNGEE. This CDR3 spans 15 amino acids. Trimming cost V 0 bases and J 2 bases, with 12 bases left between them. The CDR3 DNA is TGTGCCAGCAGCGTAGGAACTAGTCGACCCTACGAGCAGTACTTC. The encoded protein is CASSVGTSRPYEQYF.